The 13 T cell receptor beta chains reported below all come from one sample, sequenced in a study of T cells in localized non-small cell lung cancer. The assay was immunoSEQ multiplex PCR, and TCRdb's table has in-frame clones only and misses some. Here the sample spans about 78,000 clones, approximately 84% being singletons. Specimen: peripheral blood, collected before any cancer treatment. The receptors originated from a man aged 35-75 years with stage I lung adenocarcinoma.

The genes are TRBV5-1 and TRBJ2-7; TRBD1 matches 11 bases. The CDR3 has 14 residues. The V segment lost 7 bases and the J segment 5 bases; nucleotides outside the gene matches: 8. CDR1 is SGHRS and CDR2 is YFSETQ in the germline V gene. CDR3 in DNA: TGCGCCAGCCGAGGGACAGGGGGACCCCACGAGCAGTACTTC. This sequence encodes CASRGTGGPHEQYF.

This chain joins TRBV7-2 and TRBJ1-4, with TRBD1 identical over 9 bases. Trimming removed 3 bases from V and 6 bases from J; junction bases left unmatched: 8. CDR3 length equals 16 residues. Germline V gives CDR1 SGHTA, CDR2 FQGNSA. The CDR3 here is CASSLNLGQGDEKLFF. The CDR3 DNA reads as TGTGCCAGCAGCTTGAATCTGGGACAGGGCGATGAAAAACTGTTTTTT.

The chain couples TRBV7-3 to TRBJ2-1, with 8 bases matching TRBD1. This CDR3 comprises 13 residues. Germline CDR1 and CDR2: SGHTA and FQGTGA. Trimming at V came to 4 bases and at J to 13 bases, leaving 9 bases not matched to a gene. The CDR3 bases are TGTGCCAGCAGCTCCCAACCGGACAGGGAACAGTTCTTC. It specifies CASSSQPDREQFF.

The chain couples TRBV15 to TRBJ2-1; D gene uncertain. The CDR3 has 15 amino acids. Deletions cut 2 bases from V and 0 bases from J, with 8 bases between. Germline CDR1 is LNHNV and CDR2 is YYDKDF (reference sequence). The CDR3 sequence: CATSRRTVSYNEQFF. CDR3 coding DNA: TGTGCCACCAGCAGAAGGACGGTCTCCTACAATGAGCAGTTCTTC.

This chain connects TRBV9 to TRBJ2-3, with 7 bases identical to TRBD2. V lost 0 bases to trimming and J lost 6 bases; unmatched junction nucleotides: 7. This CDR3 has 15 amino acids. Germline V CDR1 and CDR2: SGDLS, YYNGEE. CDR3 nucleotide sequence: TGTGCCAGCAGCGTAGTCGAGGGAGGGCCTGATACGCAGTATTTT. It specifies CASSVVEGGPDTQYF.

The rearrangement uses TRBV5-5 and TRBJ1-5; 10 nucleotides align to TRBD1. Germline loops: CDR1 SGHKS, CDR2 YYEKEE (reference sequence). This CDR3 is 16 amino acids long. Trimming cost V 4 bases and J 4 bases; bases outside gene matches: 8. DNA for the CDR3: TGTGCCAGCAGCGCAAGGGACAGGGGTTTAAATCAGCCCCAGCATTTT. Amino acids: CASSARDRGLNQPQHF.

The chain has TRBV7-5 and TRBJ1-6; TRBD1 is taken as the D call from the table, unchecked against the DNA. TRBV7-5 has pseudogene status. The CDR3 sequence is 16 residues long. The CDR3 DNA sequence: TGTGCCAGAAGTGGGACAGGGGCTCACTATAATTCACCCCTCCACTTT. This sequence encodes CARSGTGAHYNSPLHF.

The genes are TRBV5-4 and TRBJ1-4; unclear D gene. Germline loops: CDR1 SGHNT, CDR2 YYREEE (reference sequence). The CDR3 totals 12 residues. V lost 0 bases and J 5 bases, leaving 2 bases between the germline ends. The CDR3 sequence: CASSLGNEKLFF. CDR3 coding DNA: TGTGCCAGCAGCTTGGGGAATGAAAAACTGTTTTTT. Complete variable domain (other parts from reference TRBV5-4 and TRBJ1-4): ETGVTQSPTHLIKTRGQQVTLRCSSQSGHNTVSWYQQALGQGPQFIFQYYREEENGRGNFPPRFSGLQFPNYSSELNVNALELDDSALYLCASSLGNEKLFFGSGTQLSVL.

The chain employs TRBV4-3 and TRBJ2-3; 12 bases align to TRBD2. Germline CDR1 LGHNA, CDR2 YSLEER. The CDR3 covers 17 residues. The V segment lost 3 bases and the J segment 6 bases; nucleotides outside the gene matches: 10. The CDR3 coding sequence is TGCGCCAGCAGCCAGAAAAGGACTAGCGGGGCGGCCGATACGCAGTATTTT. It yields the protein CASSQKRTSGAADTQYF.

The CDR3 is CASSLEKTAYNSPLHF. Written as DNA, the CDR3 is TGCGCCAGCAGCTTGGAAAAGACCGCGTATAATTCACCCCTCCACTTT. This chain uses TRBV5-1 with TRBJ1-6, with no clear D. The germline V gene has CDR1 SGHRS and CDR2 YFSETQ. V was clipped by 0 bases and J by 4 bases, with 11 bases between them. The CDR3 consists of 16 residues.

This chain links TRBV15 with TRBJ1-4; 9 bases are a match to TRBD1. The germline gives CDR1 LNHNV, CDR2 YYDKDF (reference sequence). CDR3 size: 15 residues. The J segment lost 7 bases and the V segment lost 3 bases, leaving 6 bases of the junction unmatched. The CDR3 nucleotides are TGTGCCACCAGCAGGAAGACAGGGGGAACTGAAAAACTGTTTTTT. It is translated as CATSRKTGGTEKLFF.

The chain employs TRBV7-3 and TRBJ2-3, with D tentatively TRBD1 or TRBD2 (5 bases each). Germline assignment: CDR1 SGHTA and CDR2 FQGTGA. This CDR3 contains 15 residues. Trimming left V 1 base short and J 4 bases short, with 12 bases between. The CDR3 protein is CASSLRPGTSDTQYF. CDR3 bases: TGTGCCAGCAGCTTAAGGCCAGGGACCTCAGATACGCAGTATTTT.

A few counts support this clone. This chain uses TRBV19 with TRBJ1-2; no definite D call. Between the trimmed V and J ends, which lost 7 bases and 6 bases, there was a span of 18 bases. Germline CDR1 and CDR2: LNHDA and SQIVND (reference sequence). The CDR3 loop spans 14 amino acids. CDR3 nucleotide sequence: TGTGCCAGTACCCAACGAACAAGCATTGATGGCTACACCTTC. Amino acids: CASTQRTSIDGYTF.